The source of this TCR beta chain is a study of cytomegalovirus exposure and HLA in healthy donors. The PCR employed 60 Vbeta primers together with 13 Jbeta primers. Profiling relied on immunoSEQ multiplex PCR, and the TCRdb table lists in-frame clones only, not all of them. The sample shows about 170,000 clones, 85% of them seen only once. Study-wide results and limits: Across all donors, roughly uniform sequencing depth was an assumption of the presence/absence analyses. V- and J-gene trimming in TCR beta was tied to a missense DCLRE1C variant by an analysis performed later. A later analysis by the authors found several of the most significant clusters apparently linked to common viral pathogens. Rarity held for most TCR sequences, but there were some public TCRs that occurred in many donors.

Concerning this clone: Its antigen is currently unknown.

Sequencing was done on a sample of PBMCs. The sequence was obtained from a boy aged 2 to 10 in good health and CMV-seronegative.

CDR3 sequence: CASSFNSNEQFF. In nucleotides, the CDR3 is TGTGCCAGCAGCTTTAACAGCAATGAGCAGTTCTTC. The chain recombines TRBV11-3 with TRBJ2-1; no reliable D call. With 3 bases removed from V and 6 bases from J, the gap between germline ends came to 6 bases. Germline V gene data show CDR1 as SGHNT and CDR2 as YENEEA. The CDR3 totals 12 residues.